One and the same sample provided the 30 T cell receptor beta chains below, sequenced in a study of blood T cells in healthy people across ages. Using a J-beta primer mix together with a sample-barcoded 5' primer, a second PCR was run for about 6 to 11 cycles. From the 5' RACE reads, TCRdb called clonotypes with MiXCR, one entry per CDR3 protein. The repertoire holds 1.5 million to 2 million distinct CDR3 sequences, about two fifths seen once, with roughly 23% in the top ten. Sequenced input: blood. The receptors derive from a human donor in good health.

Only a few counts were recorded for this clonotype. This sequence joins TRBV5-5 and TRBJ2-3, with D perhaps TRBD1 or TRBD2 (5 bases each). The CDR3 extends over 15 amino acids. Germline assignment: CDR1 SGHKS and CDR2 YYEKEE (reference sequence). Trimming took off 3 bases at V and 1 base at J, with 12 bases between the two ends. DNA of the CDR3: TGTGCCAGCAGCTCACGCGAGGGGCGCACAGATACGCAGTATTTT. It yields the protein CASSSREGRTDTQYF.

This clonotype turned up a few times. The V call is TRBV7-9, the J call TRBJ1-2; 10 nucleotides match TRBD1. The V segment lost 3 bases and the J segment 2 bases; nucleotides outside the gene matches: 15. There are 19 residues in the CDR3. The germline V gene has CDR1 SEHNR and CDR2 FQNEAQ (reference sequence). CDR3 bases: TGTGCCAGCAGCTTCGGTCGCCTCGGGACAGGGGATCCAAACTATGGCTACACCTTC. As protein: CASSFGRLGTGDPNYGYTF.

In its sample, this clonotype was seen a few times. The DNA of the CDR3 is TGTGCCAGCAGCTTAGTCAGGTCCGACTACGAGCAGTACTTC. Encoded protein: CASSLVRSDYEQYF. This sequence joins TRBV7-9 and TRBJ2-7, with D unresolved. V was cut by 1 base and J by 3 bases, with 10 bases left in between. Germline CDR1 SEHNR, CDR2 FQNEAQ (reference sequence). This CDR3 is built from 14 residues.

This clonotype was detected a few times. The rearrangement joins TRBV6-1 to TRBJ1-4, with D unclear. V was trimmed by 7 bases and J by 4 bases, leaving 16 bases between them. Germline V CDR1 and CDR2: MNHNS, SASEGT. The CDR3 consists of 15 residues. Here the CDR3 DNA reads TGTGCCAGCAACGGGATTGGGTCCTTTAATGAAAAACTGTTTTTT. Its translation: CASNGIGSFNEKLFF.

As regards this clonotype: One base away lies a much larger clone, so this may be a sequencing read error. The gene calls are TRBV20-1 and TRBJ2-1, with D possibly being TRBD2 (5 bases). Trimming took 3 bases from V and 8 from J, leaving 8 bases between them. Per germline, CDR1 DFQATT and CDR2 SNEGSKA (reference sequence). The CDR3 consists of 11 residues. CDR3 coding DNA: TGCAGTGCTAGTCAGGACTATGAGCAGTTCTTC. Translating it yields CSASQDYEQFF.

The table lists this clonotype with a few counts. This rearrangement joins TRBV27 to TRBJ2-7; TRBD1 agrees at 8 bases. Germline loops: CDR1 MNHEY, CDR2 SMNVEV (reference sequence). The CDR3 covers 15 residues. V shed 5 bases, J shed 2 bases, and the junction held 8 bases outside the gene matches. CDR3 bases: TGTGCCAGCAGTCCCCTGGACAGGGAGGCCTACGAGCAGTACTTC. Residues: CASSPLDREAYEQYF.

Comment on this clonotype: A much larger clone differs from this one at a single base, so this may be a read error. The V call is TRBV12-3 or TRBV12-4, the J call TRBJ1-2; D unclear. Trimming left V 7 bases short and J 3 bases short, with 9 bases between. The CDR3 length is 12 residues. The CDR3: CASTWGYYGYTF. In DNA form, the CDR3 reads TGTGCCAGCACCTGGGGTTACTATGGCTACACCTTC.

This CDR3 reads CASSFDQLMAVGYQETQYF. The CDR3 DNA sequence: TGTGCCAGCAGTTTTGATCAGTTGATGGCGGTCGGGTACCAAGAGACCCAGTACTTC. V is TRBV28 and J is TRBJ2-5, with D uncertain. V was trimmed by 3 bases and J by 0 bases, leaving 23 bases between them. CDR1 and CDR2 from the germline V gene are MDHEN and SYDVKM. The length of the CDR3 is 19 residues.

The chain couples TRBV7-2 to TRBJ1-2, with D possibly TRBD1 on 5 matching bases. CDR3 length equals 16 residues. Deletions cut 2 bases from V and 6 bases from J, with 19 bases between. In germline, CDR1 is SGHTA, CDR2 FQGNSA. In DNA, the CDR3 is TGTGCCAGCAGCTTAACCTCGACAGCTAACAAAAATGGCTACACCTTC. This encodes CASSLTSTANKNGYTF.

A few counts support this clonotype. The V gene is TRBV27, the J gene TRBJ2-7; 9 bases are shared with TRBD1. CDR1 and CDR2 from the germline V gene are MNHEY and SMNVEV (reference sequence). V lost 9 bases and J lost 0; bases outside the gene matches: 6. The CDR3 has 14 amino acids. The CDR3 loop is CARPLQGASYEQYF. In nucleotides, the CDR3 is TGTGCCAGACCCTTACAGGGGGCCTCCTACGAGCAGTACTTC.

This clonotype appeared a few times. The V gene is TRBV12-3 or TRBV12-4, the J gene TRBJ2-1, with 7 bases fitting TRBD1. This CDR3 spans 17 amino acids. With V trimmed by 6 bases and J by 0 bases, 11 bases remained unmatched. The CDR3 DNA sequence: TGTGCCAGCAGCTTCTTAGGACAGGAAGGCTCCTACAATGAGCAGTTCTTC. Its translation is CASSFLGQEGSYNEQFF.

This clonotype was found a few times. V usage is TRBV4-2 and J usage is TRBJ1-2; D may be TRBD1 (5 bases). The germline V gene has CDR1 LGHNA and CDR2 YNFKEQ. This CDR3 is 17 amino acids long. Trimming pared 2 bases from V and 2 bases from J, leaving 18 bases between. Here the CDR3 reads CASSQKSSPGRNYGYTF. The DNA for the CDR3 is TGTGCCAGCAGCCAAAAGTCGAGTCCAGGGAGGAACTATGGCTACACCTTC.

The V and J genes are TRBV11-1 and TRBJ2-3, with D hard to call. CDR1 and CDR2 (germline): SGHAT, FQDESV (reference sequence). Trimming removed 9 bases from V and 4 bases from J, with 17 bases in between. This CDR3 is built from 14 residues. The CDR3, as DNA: TGTGCCAGTAGCCCGGGCTTGAGTGCAGATACGCAGTATTTT. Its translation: CASSPGLSADTQYF. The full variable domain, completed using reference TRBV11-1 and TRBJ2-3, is EAEVAQSPRYKITEKSQAVAFWCDPISGHATLYWYRQILGQGPELLVQFQDESVVDDSQLPKDRFSAERLKGVDSTLKIQPAELGDSAMYLCASSPGLSADTQYFGPGTRLTVL.

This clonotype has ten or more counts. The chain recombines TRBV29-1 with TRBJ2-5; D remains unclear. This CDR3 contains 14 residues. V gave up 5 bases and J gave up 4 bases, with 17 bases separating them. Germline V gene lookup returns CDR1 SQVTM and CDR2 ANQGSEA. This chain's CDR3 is CSVITSMGVETQYF. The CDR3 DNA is TGCAGCGTTATAACCTCTATGGGTGTAGAGACCCAGTACTTC.

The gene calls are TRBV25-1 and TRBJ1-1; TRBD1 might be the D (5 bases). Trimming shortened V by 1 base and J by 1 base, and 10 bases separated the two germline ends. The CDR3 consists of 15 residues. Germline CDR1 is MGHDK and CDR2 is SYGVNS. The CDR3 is CASSESATGNTEAFF. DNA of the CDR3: TGTGCCAGCAGTGAATCAGCCACAGGGAACACTGAAGCTTTCTTT.

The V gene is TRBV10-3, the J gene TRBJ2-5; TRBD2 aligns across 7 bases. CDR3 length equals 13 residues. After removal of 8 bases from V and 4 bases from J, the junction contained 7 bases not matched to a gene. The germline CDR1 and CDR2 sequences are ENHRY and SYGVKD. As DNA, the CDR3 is TGTGCCATCGGGGGACCGGGGGGAGAGACCCAGTACTTC. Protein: CAIGGPGGETQYF.

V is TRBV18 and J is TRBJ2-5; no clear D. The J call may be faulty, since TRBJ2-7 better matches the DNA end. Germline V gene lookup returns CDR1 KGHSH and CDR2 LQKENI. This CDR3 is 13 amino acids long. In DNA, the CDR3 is TGTGCCAGCTCACTTAGCCTAGACGACGAGCAGTACTTC. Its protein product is CASSLSLDDEQYF.

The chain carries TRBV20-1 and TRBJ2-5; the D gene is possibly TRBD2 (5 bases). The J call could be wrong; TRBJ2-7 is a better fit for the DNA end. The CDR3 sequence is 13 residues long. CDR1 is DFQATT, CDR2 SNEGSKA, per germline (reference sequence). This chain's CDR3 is CSAEGSMGNEQYF. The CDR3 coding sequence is TGCAGTGCCGAGGGTAGTATGGGAAACGAGCAGTACTTC.

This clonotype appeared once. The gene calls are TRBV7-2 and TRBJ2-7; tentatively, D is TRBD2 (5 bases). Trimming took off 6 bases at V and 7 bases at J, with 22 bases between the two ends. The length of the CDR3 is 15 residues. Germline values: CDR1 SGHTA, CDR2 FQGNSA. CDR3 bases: TGTGCCAGCAGTTTATGGCCGGGGATAGCGTGGGAGCAGTACTTC. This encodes CASSLWPGIAWEQYF.

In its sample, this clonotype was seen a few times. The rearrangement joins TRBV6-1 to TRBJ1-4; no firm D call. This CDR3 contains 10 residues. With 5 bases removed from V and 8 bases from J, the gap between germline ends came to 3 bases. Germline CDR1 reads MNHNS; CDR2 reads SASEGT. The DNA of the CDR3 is TGTGCCAGCAGTTTGGAAAAACTGTTTTTT. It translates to CASSLEKLFF.

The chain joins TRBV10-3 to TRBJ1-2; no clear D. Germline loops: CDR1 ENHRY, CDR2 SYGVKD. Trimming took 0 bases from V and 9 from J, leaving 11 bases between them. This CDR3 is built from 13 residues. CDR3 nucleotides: TGTGCCATCAGTGAGTCGATTCGTCGTAGCTACACCTTC. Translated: CAISESIRRSYTF.

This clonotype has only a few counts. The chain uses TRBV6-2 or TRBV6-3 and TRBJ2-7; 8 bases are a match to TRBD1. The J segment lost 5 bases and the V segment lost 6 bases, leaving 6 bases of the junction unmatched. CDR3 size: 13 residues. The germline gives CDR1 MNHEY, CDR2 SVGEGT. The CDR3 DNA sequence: TGTGCCAGCAGGAACAGGGGGACCCACGAGCAGTACTTC. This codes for CASRNRGTHEQYF.

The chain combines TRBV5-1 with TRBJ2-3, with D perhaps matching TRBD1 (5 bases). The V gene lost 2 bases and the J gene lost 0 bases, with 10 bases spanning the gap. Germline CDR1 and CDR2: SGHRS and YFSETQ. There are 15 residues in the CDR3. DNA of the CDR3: TGCGCCAGCAGCTTTGACAGACCGAGCACAGATACGCAGTATTTT. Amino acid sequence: CASSFDRPSTDTQYF.

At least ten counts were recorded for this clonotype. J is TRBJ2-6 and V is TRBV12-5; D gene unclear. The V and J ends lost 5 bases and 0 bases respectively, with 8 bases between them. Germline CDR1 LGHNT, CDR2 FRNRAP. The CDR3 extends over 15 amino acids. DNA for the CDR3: TGTGCTAGTGGTGTGAAGGCCTCTGGGGCCAACGTCCTGACTTTC. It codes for CASGVKASGANVLTF.

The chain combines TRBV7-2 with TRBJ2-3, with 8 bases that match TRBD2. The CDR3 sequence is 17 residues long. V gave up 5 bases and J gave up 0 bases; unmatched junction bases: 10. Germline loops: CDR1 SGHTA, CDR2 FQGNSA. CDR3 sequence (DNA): TGTGCCAGCAGCCCGTCCGGGGGCGGGGGGAGCACAGATACGCAGTATTTT. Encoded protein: CASSPSGGGGSTDTQYF. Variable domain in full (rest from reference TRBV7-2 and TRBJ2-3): GAGVSQSPSNKVTEKGKDVELRCDPISGHTALYWYRQSLGQGLEFLIYFQGNSAPDKSGLPSDRFSAERTGGSVSTLTIQRTQQEDSAVYLCASSPSGGGGSTDTQYFGPGTRLTVL.

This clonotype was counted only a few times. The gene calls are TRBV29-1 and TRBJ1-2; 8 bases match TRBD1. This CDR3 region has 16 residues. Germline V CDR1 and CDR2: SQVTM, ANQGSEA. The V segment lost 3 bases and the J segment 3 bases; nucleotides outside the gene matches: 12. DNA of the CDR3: TGCAGCGTTGAGGGGACAGGCCTGGGGGTAGACTATGGCTACACCTTC. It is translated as CSVEGTGLGVDYGYTF.

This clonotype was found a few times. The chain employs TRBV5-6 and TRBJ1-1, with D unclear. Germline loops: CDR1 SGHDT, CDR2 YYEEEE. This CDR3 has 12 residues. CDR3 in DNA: TGTGCTAGCTTAAACGGGGAAACTGAAGCTTTCTTT. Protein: CASLNGETEAFF.

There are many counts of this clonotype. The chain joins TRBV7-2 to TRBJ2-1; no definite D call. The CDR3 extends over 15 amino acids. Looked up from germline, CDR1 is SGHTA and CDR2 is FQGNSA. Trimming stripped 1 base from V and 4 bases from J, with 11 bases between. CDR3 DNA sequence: TGTGCCAGCAGCTTAGAAGGGATAGCTTACAATGAGCAGTTCTTC. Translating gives CASSLEGIAYNEQFF.

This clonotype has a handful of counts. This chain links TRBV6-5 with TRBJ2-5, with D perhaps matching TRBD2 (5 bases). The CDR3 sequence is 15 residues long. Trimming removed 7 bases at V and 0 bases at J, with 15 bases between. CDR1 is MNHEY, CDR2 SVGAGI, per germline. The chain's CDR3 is CASTRGSANQETQYF. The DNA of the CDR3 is TGTGCCAGCACCAGAGGGTCCGCAAACCAAGAGACCCAGTACTTC.

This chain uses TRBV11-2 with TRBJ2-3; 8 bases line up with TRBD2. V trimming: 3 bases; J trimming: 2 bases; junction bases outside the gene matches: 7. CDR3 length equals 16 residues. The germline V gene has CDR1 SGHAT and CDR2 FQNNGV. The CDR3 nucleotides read TGTGCCAGCAGCTTCCGCGGGGGGCAACTCACAGATACGCAGTATTTT. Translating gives CASSFRGGQLTDTQYF. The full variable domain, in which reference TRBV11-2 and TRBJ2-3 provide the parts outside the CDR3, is EAGVAQSPRYKIIEKRQSVAFWCNPISGHATLYWYQQILGQGPKLLIQFQNNGVVDDSQLPKDRFSAERLKGVDSTLKIQPAKLEDSAVYLCASSFRGGQLTDTQYFGPGTRLTVL.